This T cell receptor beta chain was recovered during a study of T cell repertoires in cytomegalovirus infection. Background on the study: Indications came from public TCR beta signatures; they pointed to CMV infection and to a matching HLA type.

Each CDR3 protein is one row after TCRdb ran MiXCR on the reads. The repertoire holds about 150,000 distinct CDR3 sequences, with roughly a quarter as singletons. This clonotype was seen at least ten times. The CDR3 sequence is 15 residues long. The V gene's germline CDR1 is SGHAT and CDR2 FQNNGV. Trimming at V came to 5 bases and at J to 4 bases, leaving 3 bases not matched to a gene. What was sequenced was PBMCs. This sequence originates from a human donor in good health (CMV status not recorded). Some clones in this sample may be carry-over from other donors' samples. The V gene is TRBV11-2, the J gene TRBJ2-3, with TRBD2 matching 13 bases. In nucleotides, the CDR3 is TGTGCCAGCAGCGAACTAGCGGGGGGGGCAGATACGCAGTATTTT. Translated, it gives CASSELAGGADTQYF.